This TCR beta chain was documented in a study of blood T cell repertoires in COVID-19. Background on the study: Collection of acute and convalescent COVID-19 samples took place in the United States, Italy and Spain.

Authors' data handling: Reference gene primer amplification yielded estimated nucleated cell counts. Sequencing used immunoSEQ multiplex PCR; TCRdb keeps in-frame clones, though not all of them. V, J and clone size reflect that table, while D and trimming were determined from the DNA. This table has around 63,000 clones, approximately 90% appearing once. The sequencing input was peripheral blood. This TCR was sampled from a woman older than 75 with acute or convalescent COVID-19.

For the CDR3, the DNA is TGTGCCAGCTCACTCGGCAGGCGCACAGATACGCAGTATTTT. It is translated as CASSLGRRTDTQYF. The rearrangement uses TRBV18 and TRBJ2-3; D is uncertain. Per the germline V gene, CDR1 is KGHSH and CDR2 is LQKENI. V was shortened by 4 bases and J by 1 base, with 9 bases between the two germline ends. There are 14 residues in the CDR3.